This TCR beta chain was sequenced for a study of cytomegalovirus exposure and HLA in healthy donors. As concerns this clone: Its specificity is not known.

It was with 60 Vbeta and 13 Jbeta primers that the PCR ran. Data came from immunoSEQ multiplex PCR; TCRdb stores just in-frame clones and leaves some out. The sample has 120,000 to 150,000 clones, over 80% seen once. Study results and caveats: Trimming of TCR beta V- and J-genes showed a link, identified in a later analysis, to a missense DCLRE1C variant. Over 150 TCR beta chains were listed as cytomegalovirus-associated. Whilst most TCR sequences proved rare, a subset of public TCRs occurred across many donors.

V was trimmed by 5 bases and J by 6 bases, leaving 9 bases between them. This CDR3 has 11 amino acids. Germline V gene sequence: CDR1 DFQATT, CDR2 SNEGSKA (reference sequence). Material: PBMCs. This chain uses TRBV20-1 with TRBJ2-3, with D possibly matching TRBD2 (5 bases). The sequence was obtained from a woman aged 25-40 years in good health and CMV-seronegative. The CDR3 sequence: CSAQLADTQYF. CDR3 bases: TGCAGTGCTCAATTAGCGGATACGCAGTATTTT.